The present T cell receptor (beta chain) was sequenced within a study of shared clonotypes between healthy human individuals. Study-level findings and limits: Larger richness was generally estimated for naive than memory subsets. Only blood was sampled; tissue repertoires likely differ.

The count of this clone is one. What it recognizes is unknown. TCRdb's copy holds only in-frame clones and misses some; the assay was immunoSEQ multiplex PCR. The sample records a few million clones, 80% to 95% being singletons. There were no recent acute infections or vaccinations among the donors, who were healthy HIV-negative adults. The clonotype comes from a man between 18 and 35 years old in good health. Some clones in this sample may be carry-over from other donors' samples. Sequencing was carried out using naive CD4+ T cells from PBMCs. The subset: CD45RA+ positively selected.

CDR3 bases: TGCAGCGTTGAAGAGAGGACAGGGGCTGGATATGGCTACACCTTC. This gives the protein CSVEERTGAGYGYTF. The chain couples TRBV29-1 to TRBJ1-2, with 9 bases aligning to TRBD1. Germline V gene sequence: CDR1 SQVTM, CDR2 ANQGSEA. J gave up 5 bases and V 0 bases, and 7 bases lay outside the gene matches. This CDR3 region has 15 residues.